This TCR beta chain appears in the sequencing data of a study of cytomegalovirus exposure and HLA in healthy donors. General observations from the study: Specificity for CMV antigens was confirmed in vitro for three of the CMV-associated chains. The classifier, whose performance was assessed in both the original and validation cohorts, reportedly diagnosed cytomegalovirus status with high specificity and sensitivity.

Comment on this clone: Its antigen is currently unknown.

This CDR3 is built from 14 residues. Germline V CDR1 and CDR2: WNHNN, SYGVQD (reference sequence). J gave up 7 bases and V 4 bases, and 3 bases lay outside the gene matches. TCRdb's copy holds only in-frame clones and misses some; the assay was immunoSEQ multiplex PCR. The profile shows about 97,000 clones, about 95% of them singletons. Sequenced sample: PBMCs. The receptor was derived from a woman between 18 and 29 years old in good health and CMV-seronegative. The rearrangement joins TRBV10-1 to TRBJ1-6; TRBD1 aligns across 8 bases. This chain's CDR3 is CASSGQGNNSPLHF. CDR3 DNA sequence: TGCGCCAGCAGTGGACAGGGGAACAATTCACCCCTCCACTTT.